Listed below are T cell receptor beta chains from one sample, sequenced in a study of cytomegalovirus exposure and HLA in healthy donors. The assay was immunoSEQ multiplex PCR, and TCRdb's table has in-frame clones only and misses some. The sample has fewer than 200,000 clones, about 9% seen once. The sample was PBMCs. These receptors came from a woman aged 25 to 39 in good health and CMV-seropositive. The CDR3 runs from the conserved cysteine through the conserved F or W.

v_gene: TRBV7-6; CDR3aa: CASSLLAGESYNEQFF
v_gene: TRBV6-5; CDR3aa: CASTEAASYEQYF
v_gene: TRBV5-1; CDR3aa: CASSPRTGGPTDTQYF
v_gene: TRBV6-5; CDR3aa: CASSYSGRTGELFF
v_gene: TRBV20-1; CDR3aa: CSVEMNTEAFF
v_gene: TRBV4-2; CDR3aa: CASSVRLDSGNTIYF
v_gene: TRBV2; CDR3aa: CASSGRGGEYDEQYF
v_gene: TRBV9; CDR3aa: CASSSSSGSTDTQYF
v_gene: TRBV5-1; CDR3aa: CASSGRQGALEKLFF
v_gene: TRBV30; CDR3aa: CAWSADGISTNEKLFF
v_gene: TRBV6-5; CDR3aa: CASSTTSGAYEQYF
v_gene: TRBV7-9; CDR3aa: CATIGLDHLTDTQYF
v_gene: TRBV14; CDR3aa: CASSQGQGYGYTF
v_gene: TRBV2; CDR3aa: CASPTLDRGGADTQYF
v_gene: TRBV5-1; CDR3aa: CASSLSGGSTDTQYF
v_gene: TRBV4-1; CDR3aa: CASSPGTGNQPQHF
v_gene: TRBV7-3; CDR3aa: CASSLEGRGLDTQYF
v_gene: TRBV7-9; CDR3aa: CASSLLMGGEGYEQFF
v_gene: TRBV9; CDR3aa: CASSTSGVNTEAFF
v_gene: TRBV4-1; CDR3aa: CASSQVRGKGYTF
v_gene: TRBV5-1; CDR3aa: CASSLTPRGSQRELFF
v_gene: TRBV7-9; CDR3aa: CASSWKTNPSYEQYF
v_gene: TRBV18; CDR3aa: CASSPLAGAPRAYNEQFF
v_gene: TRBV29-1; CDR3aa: CSVEDRGLGYTF
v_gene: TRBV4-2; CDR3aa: CASSQELDSSYEQYF
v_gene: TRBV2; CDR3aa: CASSEDSLYGYTF
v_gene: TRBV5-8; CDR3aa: CASRVPSGNYNEQFF
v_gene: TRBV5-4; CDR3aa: CASSLDQDYEQYF
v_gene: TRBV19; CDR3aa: CASSFEGARILIDGYTF
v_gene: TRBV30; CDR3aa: CAWRPTGGGYTF
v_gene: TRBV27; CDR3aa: CASRGGGGGEKLFF
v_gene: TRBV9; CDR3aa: CASSPPVYNEQFF
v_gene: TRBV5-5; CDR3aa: CASSLTSESYEQYF
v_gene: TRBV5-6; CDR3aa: CASSFIGRGSRSIRTQYF
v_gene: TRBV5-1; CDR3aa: CASSLETGNYGYTF
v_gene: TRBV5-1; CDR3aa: CASSQNSGAHSYNEQFF
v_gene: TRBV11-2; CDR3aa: CASSFQPGQGREKLFF
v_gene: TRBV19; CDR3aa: CASSRQGQSNQPQHF
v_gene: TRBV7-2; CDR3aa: CASSLDARGGNTIYF
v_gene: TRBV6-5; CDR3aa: CASSTGTEPRAFF
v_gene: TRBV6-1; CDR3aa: CAVKGLATTDTQYF